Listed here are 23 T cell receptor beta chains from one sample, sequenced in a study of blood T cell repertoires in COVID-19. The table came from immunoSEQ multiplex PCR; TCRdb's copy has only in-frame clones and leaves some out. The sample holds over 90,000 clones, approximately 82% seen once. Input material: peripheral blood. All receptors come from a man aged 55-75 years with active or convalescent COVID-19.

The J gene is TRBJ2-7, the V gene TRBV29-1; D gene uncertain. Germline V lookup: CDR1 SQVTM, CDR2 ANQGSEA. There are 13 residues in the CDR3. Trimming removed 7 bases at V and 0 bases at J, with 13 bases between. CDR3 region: CSAQPGSSYEQYF. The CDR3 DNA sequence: TGCAGCGCCCAACCGGGTTCCTCCTACGAGCAGTACTTC.

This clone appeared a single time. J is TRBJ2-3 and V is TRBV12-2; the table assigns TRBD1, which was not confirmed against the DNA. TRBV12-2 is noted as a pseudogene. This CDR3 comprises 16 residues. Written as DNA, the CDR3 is TGTGCAAGTCGCTCCGGGACAGAGCCCGTGTGTAGGTCCCAGTATTTT. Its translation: CASRSGTEPVCRSQYF.

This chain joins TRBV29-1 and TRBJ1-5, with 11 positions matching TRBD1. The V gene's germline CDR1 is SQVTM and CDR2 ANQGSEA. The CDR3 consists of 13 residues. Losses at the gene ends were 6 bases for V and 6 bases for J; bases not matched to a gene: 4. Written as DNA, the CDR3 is TGCAGCGTAGGACAGGGGGCGTCTCAGCCCCAGCATTTT. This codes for CSVGQGASQPQHF.

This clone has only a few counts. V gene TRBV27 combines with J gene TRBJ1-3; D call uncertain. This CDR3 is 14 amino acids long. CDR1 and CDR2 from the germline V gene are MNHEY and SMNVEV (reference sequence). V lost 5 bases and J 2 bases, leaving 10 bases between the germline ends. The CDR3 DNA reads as TGTGCCAGCAGTAGGTCGGGGACTGGAAACACCATATATTTT. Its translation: CASSRSGTGNTIYF.

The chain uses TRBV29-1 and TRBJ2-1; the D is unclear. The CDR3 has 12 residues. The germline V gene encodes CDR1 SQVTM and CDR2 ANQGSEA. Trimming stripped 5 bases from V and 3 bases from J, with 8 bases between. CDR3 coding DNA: TGCAGCGTTTTTTCCAGCTACAATGAGCAGTTCTTC. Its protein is CSVFSSYNEQFF.

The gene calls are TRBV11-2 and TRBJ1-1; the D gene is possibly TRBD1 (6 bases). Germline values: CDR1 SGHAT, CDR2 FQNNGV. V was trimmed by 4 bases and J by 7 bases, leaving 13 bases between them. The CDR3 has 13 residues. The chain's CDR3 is CASSSQGRGEAFF. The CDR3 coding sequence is TGTGCCAGCAGCTCACAGGGACGCGGTGAAGCTTTCTTT.

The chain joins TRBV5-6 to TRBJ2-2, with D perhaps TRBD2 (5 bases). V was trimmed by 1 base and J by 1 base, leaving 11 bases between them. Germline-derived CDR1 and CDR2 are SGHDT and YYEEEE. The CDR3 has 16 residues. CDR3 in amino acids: CASSLIGGGNTGELFF. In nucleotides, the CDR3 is TGTGCCAGCAGCTTGATTGGAGGAGGGAACACCGGGGAGCTGTTTTTT. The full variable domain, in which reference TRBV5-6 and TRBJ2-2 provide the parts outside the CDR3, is DAGVTQSPTHLIKTRGQQVTLRCSPKSGHDTVSWYQQALGQGPQFIFQYYEEEERQRGNFPDRFSGHQFPNYSSELNVNALLLGDSALYLCASSLIGGGNTGELFFGEGSRLTVL.

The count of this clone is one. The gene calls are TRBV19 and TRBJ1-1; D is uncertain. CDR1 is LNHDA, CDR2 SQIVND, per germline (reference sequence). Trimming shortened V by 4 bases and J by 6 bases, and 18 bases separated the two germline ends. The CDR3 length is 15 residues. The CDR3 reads CASSTRRSPHPEAFF. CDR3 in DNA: TGTGCCAGTAGTACTCGACGGAGCCCTCACCCTGAAGCTTTCTTT. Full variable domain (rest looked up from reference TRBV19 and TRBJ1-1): DGGITQSPKYLFRKEGQNVTLSCEQNLNHDAMYWYRQDPGQGLRLIYYSQIVNDFQKGDIAEGYSVSREKKESFPLTVTSAQKNPTAFYLCASSTRRSPHPEAFFGQGTRLTVV.

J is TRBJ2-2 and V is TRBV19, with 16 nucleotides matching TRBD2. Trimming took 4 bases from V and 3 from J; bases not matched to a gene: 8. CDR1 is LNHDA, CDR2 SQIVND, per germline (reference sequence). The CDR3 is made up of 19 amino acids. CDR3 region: CASSKGLAGGPVDTGELFF. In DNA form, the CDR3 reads TGTGCCAGTAGTAAGGGACTAGCGGGAGGGCCGGTCGACACCGGGGAGCTGTTTTTT.

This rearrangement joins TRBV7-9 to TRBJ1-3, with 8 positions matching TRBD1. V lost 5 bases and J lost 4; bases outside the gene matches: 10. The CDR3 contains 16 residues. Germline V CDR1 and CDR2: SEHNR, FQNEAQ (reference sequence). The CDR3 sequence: CASSRTGTGRGNTIYF. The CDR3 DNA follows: TGTGCCAGCAGCCGAACCGGGACAGGACGCGGAAACACCATATATTTT.

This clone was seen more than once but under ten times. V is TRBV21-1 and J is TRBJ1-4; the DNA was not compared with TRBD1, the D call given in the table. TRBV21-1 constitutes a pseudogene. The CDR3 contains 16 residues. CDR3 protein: CASSLDGAGDNEKLFF. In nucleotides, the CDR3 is TGTGCCAGCAGTCTAGACGGGGCAGGGGATAATGAAAAACTGTTTTTT.

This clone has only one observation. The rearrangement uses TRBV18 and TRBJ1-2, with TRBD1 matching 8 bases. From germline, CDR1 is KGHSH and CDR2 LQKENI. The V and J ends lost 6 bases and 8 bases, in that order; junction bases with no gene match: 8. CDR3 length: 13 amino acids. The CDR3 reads CASSPGGEGGYTF. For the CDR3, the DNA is TGTGCCAGCTCTCCAGGGGGCGAAGGGGGCTACACCTTC.

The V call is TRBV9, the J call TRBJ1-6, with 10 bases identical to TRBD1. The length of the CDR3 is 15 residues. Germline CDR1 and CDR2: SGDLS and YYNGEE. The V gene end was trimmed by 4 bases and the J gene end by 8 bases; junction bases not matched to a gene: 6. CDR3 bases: TGTGCCAGCAGCCCGGGACAGGGGAAAGATTCACCCCTCCACTTT. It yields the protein CASSPGQGKDSPLHF.

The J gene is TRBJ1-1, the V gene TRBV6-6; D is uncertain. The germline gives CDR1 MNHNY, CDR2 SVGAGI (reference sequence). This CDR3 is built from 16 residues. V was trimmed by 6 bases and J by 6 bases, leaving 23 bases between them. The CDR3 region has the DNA TGTGCCAGCAGCACAAGGAGGGAGGCAGTCAGCCCTGAAGCTTTCTTT. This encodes CASSTRREAVSPEAFF.

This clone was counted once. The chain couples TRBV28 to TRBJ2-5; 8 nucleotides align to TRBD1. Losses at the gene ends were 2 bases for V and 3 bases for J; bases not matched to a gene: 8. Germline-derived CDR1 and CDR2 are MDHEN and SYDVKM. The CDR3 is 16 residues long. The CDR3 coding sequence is TGTGCCAGCAGTTTACTCCCCGGACAGGGAAAAGAGACCCAGTACTTC. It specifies CASSLLPGQGKETQYF.

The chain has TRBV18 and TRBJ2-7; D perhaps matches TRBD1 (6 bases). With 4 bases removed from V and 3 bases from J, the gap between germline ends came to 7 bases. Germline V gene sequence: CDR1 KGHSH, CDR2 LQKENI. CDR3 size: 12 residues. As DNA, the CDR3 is TGTGCCAGCTCACTACAGGGCTACGAGCAGTACGTC. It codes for CASSLQGYEQYV.

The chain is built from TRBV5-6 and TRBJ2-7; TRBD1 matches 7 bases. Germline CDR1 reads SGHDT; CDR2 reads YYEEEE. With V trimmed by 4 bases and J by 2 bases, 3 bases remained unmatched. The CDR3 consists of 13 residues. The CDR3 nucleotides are TGTGCCAGCAGCCCTGGGACAGCCTACGAGCAGTACTTC. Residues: CASSPGTAYEQYF.

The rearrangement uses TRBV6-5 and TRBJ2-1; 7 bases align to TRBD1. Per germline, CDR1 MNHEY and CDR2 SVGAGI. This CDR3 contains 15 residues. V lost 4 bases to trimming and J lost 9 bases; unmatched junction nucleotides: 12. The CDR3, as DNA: TGTGCCAGCAGTTCACCAGGACAGGTGATCAGTGAGCAGTTCTTC. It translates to CASSSPGQVISEQFF.

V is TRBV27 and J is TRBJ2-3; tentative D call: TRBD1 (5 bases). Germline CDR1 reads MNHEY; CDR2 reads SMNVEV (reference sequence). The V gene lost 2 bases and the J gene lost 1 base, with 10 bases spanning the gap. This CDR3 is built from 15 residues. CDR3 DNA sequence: TGTGCCAGCAGTTTAGACAGAATCGGCACAGATACGCAGTATTTT. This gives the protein CASSLDRIGTDTQYF.

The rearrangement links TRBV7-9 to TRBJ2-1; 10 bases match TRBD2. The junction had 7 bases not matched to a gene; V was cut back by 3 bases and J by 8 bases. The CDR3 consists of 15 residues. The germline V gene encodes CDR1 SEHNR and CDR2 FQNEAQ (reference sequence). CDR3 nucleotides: TGTGCCAGCAGCTTGGCTAGCGGGAGTTTTCATGAGCAGTTCTTC. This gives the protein CASSLASGSFHEQFF.

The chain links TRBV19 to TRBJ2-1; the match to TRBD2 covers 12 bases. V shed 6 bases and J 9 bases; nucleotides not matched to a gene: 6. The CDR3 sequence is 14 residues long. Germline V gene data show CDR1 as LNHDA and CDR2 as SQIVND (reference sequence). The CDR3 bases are TGTGCCAGTAGCGGACTAGCGGGAACGGGTGAGCAGTTCTTC. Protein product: CASSGLAGTGEQFF.

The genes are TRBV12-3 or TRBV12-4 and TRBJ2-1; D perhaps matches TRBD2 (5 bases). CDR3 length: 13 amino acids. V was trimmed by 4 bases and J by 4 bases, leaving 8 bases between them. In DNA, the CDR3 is TGTGCCAGCAGTTACCGGACTTACAATGAGCAGTTCTTC. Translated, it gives CASSYRTYNEQFF.

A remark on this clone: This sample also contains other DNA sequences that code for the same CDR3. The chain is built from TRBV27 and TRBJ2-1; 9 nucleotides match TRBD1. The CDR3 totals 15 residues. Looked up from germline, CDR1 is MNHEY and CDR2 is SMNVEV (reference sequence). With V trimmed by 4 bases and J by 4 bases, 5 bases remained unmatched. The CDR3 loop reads CASSSPGQGYNEQFF. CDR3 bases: TGTGCCAGCAGTTCACCGGGACAGGGATACAATGAGCAGTTCTTC.